This record concerns one T cell receptor (beta chain) sequence. Antigen: not known. PCR employed 60 Vbeta and 13 Jbeta primers. TCRdb's table, derived via immunoSEQ multiplex PCR, lists solely in-frame clones and lacks some. The repertoire holds 150,000 to 200,000 clones, with about 80% as singletons. This sample was included in a study of cytomegalovirus exposure and HLA in healthy donors. Overall study findings and caveats: Presence/absence analysis assumed near-uniform sequencing depth across donors.

The germline V gene has CDR1 SGHAT and CDR2 FQNNGV. Trimming shortened V by 5 bases and J by 0 bases, and 13 bases separated the two germline ends. This CDR3 contains 15 residues. Sequenced input: PBMCs. This chain links TRBV11-2 with TRBJ1-1, with a weak D call TRBD1 (6 bases). The TCR sequence derives from a boy between 10 and 17 years old in good health and CMV-seronegative. CDR3 bases: TGTGCCAGCAGCCCGGGGGGCCGCATGAACACTGAAGCTTTCTTT. This codes for CASSPGGRMNTEAFF.